Here is one T cell receptor (beta chain) with its context. CDR3 length equals 16 residues. Germline V gives CDR1 LNHDA, CDR2 SQIVND (reference sequence). V was pared by 4 bases and J by 0 bases, with 5 bases of the junction left unmatched. This sample is drawn from a study of siplizumab effects on memory and regulatory T cells. Libraries were prepared by immunoSEQ multiplex PCR; TCRdb keeps only in-frame clonotypes and omits some of them. Found here are over 85,000 clones, 90% to 95% of them singletons; the top ten hold roughly 0.29%. This sequence originates from a human donor in good health. The chain joins TRBV19 to TRBJ2-3, with TRBD1 matching over 9 bases. The sequenced material came from non-Treg CD4+ T cells sorted from blood. CDR3 loop: CASSTRTGASTDTQYF. The CDR3 nucleotides are TGTGCCAGTAGTACTCGGACAGGGGCGAGCACAGATACGCAGTATTTT.